These 16 T cell receptor beta chains share one sample of origin, sequenced in a study of cytomegalovirus exposure and HLA in healthy donors. Method: immunoSEQ multiplex PCR; TCRdb's copy keeps in-frame clones and lacks some. The sample yields 250,000 to 400,000 clones, approximately 90% seen once. Sequencing input: PBMCs. These receptors all stem from a young woman in good health and CMV-seropositive.

The chain links TRBV20-1 to TRBJ2-2; D unresolved. The V end lost 7 bases, the J end lost 3 bases, and 6 bases lay between the germline ends. The CDR3 sequence is 11 residues long. Germline lookup yields CDR1 DFQATT and CDR2 SNEGSKA (reference sequence). The CDR3 DNA reads as TGCAGTGAAGGAGACACCGGGGAGCTGTTTTTT. This codes for CSEGDTGELFF.

The V call is TRBV30, the J call TRBJ1-3; D unresolved. V was cut by 5 bases and J by 4 bases, with 6 bases left in between. The length of the CDR3 is 11 residues. CDR1 is GTSNPN and CDR2 is SVGIG in the germline V gene (reference sequence). The CDR3 DNA sequence: TGTGCCTGGGTCGTCGGAAACACCATATATTTT. This gives the protein CAWVVGNTIYF.

V is TRBV6-5 and J is TRBJ2-1; D unclear. CDR1 and CDR2 from the germline V gene are MNHEY and SVGAGI. The CDR3 length is 16 residues. V was cut by 0 bases and J by 8 bases, with 17 bases left in between. CDR3: CASSYSKFSKSHEQFF. The CDR3 DNA follows: TGTGCCAGCAGTTACTCGAAGTTCTCGAAGTCACATGAGCAGTTCTTC.

Worth noting for this clone: A read error may explain this, as a much larger clone is one base away. The V gene is TRBV7-2, the J gene TRBJ2-7, with D hard to call. V was shortened by 1 base and J by 6 bases, with 7 bases between the two germline ends. CDR3 length: 12 amino acids. CDR1 and CDR2 from the germline V gene are SGHTA and FQGNSA. The CDR3 DNA follows: TGTGCCAGCAGCTTAGGATCCCTCGAGCAGTACTTC. Amino acids: CASSLGSLEQYF.

This rearrangement joins TRBV6-6 to TRBJ1-5; D is uncertain. Germline V gives CDR1 MNHNY, CDR2 SVGAGI (reference sequence). Between the trimmed V and J ends, which lost 2 bases and 2 bases, there was a span of 13 bases. The CDR3 sequence is 16 residues long. The CDR3 sequence is CASSYVPPRGNQPQHF. CDR3 sequence (DNA): TGTGCCAGCAGTTACGTGCCACCTCGAGGCAATCAGCCCCAGCATTTT.

This clone was seen just once. The chain couples TRBV28 to TRBJ1-1; D gene ambiguous. This CDR3 spans 13 amino acids. Germline V lookup: CDR1 MDHEN, CDR2 SYDVKM. The V end was cut by 6 bases, the J end by 0 bases, with 8 bases between. The CDR3 loop is CASSAAMNTEAFF. In DNA form, the CDR3 reads TGTGCCAGCAGCGCAGCAATGAACACTGAAGCTTTCTTT.

The DNA of the CDR3 is TGCGCCAGCAGCCAAGACAGGTACACTGAAGCTTTCTTT. Residues: CASSQDRYTEAFF. The chain joins TRBV5-1 to TRBJ1-1; D perhaps matches TRBD1 (6 bases). The CDR3 loop spans 13 amino acids. Trimming stripped 4 bases from V and 3 bases from J, with 10 bases between. Germline V lookup: CDR1 SGHRS, CDR2 YFSETQ.

The chain couples TRBV29-1 to TRBJ2-1; the D call may be TRBD1 or TRBD2 (6 bases each). The germline V and J ends were trimmed by 4 bases and 5 bases, with 12 bases remaining between them. Germline V lookup: CDR1 SQVTM, CDR2 ANQGSEA. The CDR3 totals 13 residues. The CDR3 sequence is CSVVRGLNNEQFF. As DNA, the CDR3 is TGCAGCGTTGTTCGGGGGCTAAACAATGAGCAGTTCTTC.

V gene TRBV7-9 combines with J gene TRBJ1-3, with 7 bases aligning to TRBD1. This CDR3 contains 15 residues. Germline trimming cut 5 bases from V and 8 bases from J; bases unmatched to any gene: 12. Germline loops: CDR1 SEHNR, CDR2 FQNEAQ (reference sequence). As DNA, the CDR3 is TGTGCCAGCAGCCCACCCAGTGACAGGGCATACACCATATATTTT. It is translated as CASSPPSDRAYTIYF. Drawing the rest from reference TRBV7-9 and TRBJ1-3, the complete variable domain is DTGVSQNPRHKITKRGQNVTFRCDPISEHNRLYWYRQTLGQGPEFLTYFQNEAQLEKSRLLSDRFSAERPKGSFSTLEIQRTEQGDSAMYLCASSPPSDRAYTIYFGEGSWLTVV.

The rearrangement links TRBV5-1 to TRBJ1-5; TRBD1 aligns across 8 bases. J lost 5 bases, V lost 4 bases, and 2 bases had no gene match. In germline, CDR1 is SGHRS, CDR2 YFSETQ. The CDR3 is 13 amino acids. CDR3 bases: TGCGCCAGCAGCGAACAGGGGGATCAGCCCCAGCATTTT. Protein sequence: CASSEQGDQPQHF.

The chain joins TRBV5-1 to TRBJ1-1; D remains unclear. In germline, CDR1 is SGHRS, CDR2 YFSETQ. The V end was cut by 4 bases, the J end by 1 base, with 8 bases between. The CDR3 spans 13 residues. The CDR3 DNA is TGCGCCAGCAGCCGGGCCCAGAACACTGAAGCTTTCTTT. It is translated as CASSRAQNTEAFF.

This sequence joins TRBV7-3 and TRBJ2-7, with a tentative D call TRBD1 (6 bases). Trimming took 5 bases from V and 3 from J, leaving 14 bases between them. The CDR3 is 14 residues long. Per the germline V gene, CDR1 is SGHTA and CDR2 is FQGTGA. CDR3 bases: TGTGCCAGCAGCCCCCAGGACAGCTTCTACGAGCAGTACTTC. Translated: CASSPQDSFYEQYF.

This chain joins TRBV7-9 and TRBJ2-5; the match to TRBD2 covers 7 bases. The CDR3 is 15 residues long. J gave up 0 bases and V 3 bases, and 4 bases lay outside the gene matches. From germline, CDR1 is SEHNR and CDR2 FQNEAQ (reference sequence). The chain's CDR3 is CASSFDGGYQETQYF. In DNA, the CDR3 is TGTGCCAGCAGCTTCGACGGGGGGTACCAAGAGACCCAGTACTTC.

The table lists this clone with a count of one. The rearrangement joins TRBV7-9 to TRBJ1-1; 11 bases fit TRBD1. Germline V gene data show CDR1 as SEHNR and CDR2 as FQNEAQ (reference sequence). There are 16 residues in the CDR3. The trim removed 1 base at V and 9 bases at J, leaving 10 bases unmatched. The CDR3 nucleotides read TGTGCCAGCAGCTTAGATCCAGGACAGGGGGCTATCCAAGCTTTCTTT. This gives the protein CASSLDPGQGAIQAFF. Full variable domain (remainder filled in from reference TRBV7-9 and TRBJ1-1): DTGVSQNPRHKITKRGQNVTFRCDPISEHNRLYWYRQTLGQGPEFLTYFQNEAQLEKSRLLSDRFSAERPKGSFSTLEIQRTEQGDSAMYLCASSLDPGQGAIQAFFGQGTRLTVV.

This clone was recorded once. V is TRBV9 and J is TRBJ1-2, with D hard to call. Trimming took 0 bases from V and 2 from J, leaving 5 bases between them. This CDR3 region has 13 residues. Looked up from germline, CDR1 is SGDLS and CDR2 is YYNGEE. CDR3 nucleotides: TGTGCCAGCAGCGTAGTGAGCAACTATGGCTACACCTTC. Amino acids: CASSVVSNYGYTF.

The chain joins TRBV7-6 to TRBJ2-1; a possible D gene is TRBD2 (6 bases). V was cut by 1 base and J by 5 bases, with 6 bases left in between. The CDR3 has 13 amino acids. Germline assignment: CDR1 SGHVS and CDR2 FNYEAQ. The CDR3 is CASSLGTNNEQFF. CDR3 DNA sequence: TGTGCCAGCAGCTTAGGGACTAACAATGAGCAGTTCTTC. The full variable domain, its missing parts supplied by reference TRBV7-6 and TRBJ2-1, is GAGVSQSPRYKVTKRGQDVALRCDPISGHVSLYWYRQALGQGPEFLTYFNYEAQQDKSGLPNDRFSAERPEGSISTLTIQRTEQRDSAMYRCASSLGTNNEQFFGPGTRLTVL.